The next 26 T cell receptor beta chains were all read from a single sample in a study of blood T cell repertoires in COVID-19. Profiled with immunoSEQ multiplex PCR; TCRdb holds only in-frame clones, not every one. In the table there are under 200,000 clones, about nine tenths of which are singletons. The sequenced sample consisted of peripheral blood. Receptor source: a woman aged 55-69 years who had recovered from COVID-19.

This chain connects TRBV28 to TRBJ2-2; 12 bases are a match to TRBD2. CDR1 is MDHEN, CDR2 SYDVKM, per germline. Germline trimming cut 5 bases from V and 6 bases from J; bases unmatched to any gene: 7. CDR3 size: 16 residues. CDR3 region: CASSPSSGGASGELFF. DNA of the CDR3: TGTGCCAGCAGTCCTTCTAGCGGGGGGGCCTCCGGGGAGCTGTTTTTT.

The chain has TRBV28 and TRBJ2-2; TRBD1 agrees at 9 bases. The germline gives CDR1 MDHEN, CDR2 SYDVKM. This CDR3 has 16 amino acids. With V trimmed by 6 bases and J by 0 bases, 5 bases remained unmatched. The CDR3 loop reads CASSEDRGTNTGELFF. The CDR3 nucleotides are TGTGCCAGCAGCGAGGACAGGGGTACGAACACCGGGGAGCTGTTTTTT.

V and J are TRBV3-1 (or the pseudogene TRBV3-2) and TRBJ2-5; possible D gene TRBD2, 6 bases. Germline CDR1 LGHDT, CDR2 YNNKEL (reference sequence). The V end lost 0 bases, the J end lost 1 base, and 12 bases lay between the germline ends. CDR3 size: 16 residues. CDR3 in amino acids: CASSQDWTGGQETQYF. The DNA of the CDR3 is TGTGCCAGCAGCCAAGATTGGACCGGGGGCCAAGAGACCCAGTACTTC.

CDR3 in DNA: TGTGCCACCAGTGATTTGCAATCCAGCCCGGGGACCCAGTACTTC. This translates into CATSDLQSSPGTQYF. The rearrangement joins TRBV24-1 to TRBJ2-5; D is unclear. The V end lost 0 bases, the J end lost 7 bases, and 14 bases lay between the germline ends. CDR3 length: 15 residues. Per germline, CDR1 KGHDR and CDR2 SFDVKD.

The V gene is TRBV28, the J gene TRBJ2-7, with 11 bases that match TRBD2. The CDR3 contains 16 residues. CDR1 and CDR2 from the germline V gene are MDHEN and SYDVKM. V was pared by 6 bases and J by 4 bases, with 11 bases of the junction left unmatched. Here the CDR3 DNA reads TGTGCCAGCAGACCGGTAGCGGGGGGGAACCCATACGAGCAGTACTTC. Its translation: CASRPVAGGNPYEQYF.

The chain joins TRBV4-1 to TRBJ2-3; 9 nucleotides align to TRBD1. Germline CDR1 is MGHRA and CDR2 is YSYEKL. V shed 0 bases and J 3 bases; nucleotides not matched to a gene: 4. The CDR3 totals 16 residues. The CDR3: CASSQDLTGGTDTQYF. CDR3 nucleotides: TGCGCCAGCAGCCAAGATCTGACAGGGGGAACAGATACGCAGTATTTT.

The chain employs TRBV6-5 and TRBJ1-3; maybe TRBD1 (6 bases). Germline lookup yields CDR1 MNHEY and CDR2 SVGAGI. The CDR3 extends over 14 amino acids. V was cut by 10 bases and J by 1 base, with 14 bases left in between. DNA of the CDR3: TGTGCCACCAGGGAGGGGGGGTCTGGAAACACCATATATTTT. Translation: CATREGGSGNTIYF.

The chain is built from TRBV25-1 and TRBJ1-4, with a tentative D call TRBD1 (6 bases). V was pared by 3 bases and J by 14 bases, with 13 bases between. CDR3 size: 12 residues. Germline V gives CDR1 MGHDK, CDR2 SYGVNS. CDR3 loop: CASSEGTLGLFF. In nucleotides, the CDR3 is TGTGCCAGCAGTGAGGGGACATTAGGGCTGTTTTTT.

The chain is built from TRBV19 and TRBJ1-2; no clear D. Germline lookup yields CDR1 LNHDA and CDR2 SQIVND (reference sequence). Trimming removed 10 bases at V and 5 bases at J, with 23 bases between. This CDR3 comprises 15 residues. This CDR3 reads CATSRRGGPTYGYTF. CDR3 DNA sequence: TGTGCCACCTCACGGCGGGGAGGCCCGACTTATGGCTACACCTTC.

This clone was seen a handful of times. This chain uses TRBV29-1 with TRBJ1-1; D may be TRBD1 (5 bases). V gave up 2 bases and J gave up 0 bases, with 7 bases separating them. The CDR3 covers 13 residues. Germline V gene sequence: CDR1 SQVTM, CDR2 ANQGSEA. This chain's CDR3 is CSVEPGLNTEAFF. CDR3 nucleotide sequence: TGCAGCGTTGAACCAGGGCTGAACACTGAAGCTTTCTTT.

V usage is TRBV19 and J usage is TRBJ1-2; D is ambiguous. Deletions cut 3 bases from V and 7 bases from J, with 12 bases between. Looked up from germline, CDR1 is LNHDA and CDR2 is SQIVND (reference sequence). The CDR3 consists of 13 residues. The CDR3 sequence is CASSISFRFGYTF. The CDR3 nucleotides read TGTGCCAGTAGTATCTCTTTCAGGTTTGGCTACACCTTC.

The chain combines TRBV5-6 with TRBJ1-2; D is possibly TRBD1 (6 bases). V was clipped by 0 bases and J by 8 bases, with 11 bases between them. CDR1 is SGHDT, CDR2 YYEEEE, per germline. The CDR3 runs to 13 residues. The DNA for the CDR3 is TGTGCCAGCAGCTTGGTGGGGGCGCAGGGCTACACCTTC. Translation gives CASSLVGAQGYTF.

The chain links TRBV11-2 to TRBJ2-7; 8 nucleotides line up with TRBD2. J lost 3 bases, V lost 5 bases, and 15 bases had no gene match. Germline V gives CDR1 SGHAT, CDR2 FQNNGV. This CDR3 has 17 amino acids. The CDR3 sequence is CASSQNIGTRFFYEQYF. CDR3 coding DNA: TGTGCCAGCAGCCAAAATATAGGGACTAGGTTCTTCTACGAGCAGTACTTC. The full variable domain, with the rest looked up from reference TRBV11-2 and TRBJ2-7, is EAGVAQSPRYKIIEKRQSVAFWCNPISGHATLYWYQQILGQGPKLLIQFQNNGVVDDSQLPKDRFSAERLKGVDSTLKIQPAKLEDSAVYLCASSQNIGTRFFYEQYFGPGTRLTVT.

V usage is TRBV28 and J usage is TRBJ2-3, with D perhaps matching TRBD2 (6 bases). Trimming stripped 5 bases from V and 5 bases from J, with 11 bases between. CDR3 length equals 13 residues. Germline V CDR1 and CDR2: MDHEN, SYDVKM. This CDR3 is CASSPRLVDTQYF. As DNA, the CDR3 is TGTGCCAGCAGTCCGAGACTAGTAGATACGCAGTATTTT. The whole variable domain, remainder taken from reference TRBV28 and TRBJ2-3, is DVKVTQSSRYLVKRTGEKVFLECVQDMDHENMFWYRQDPGLGLRLIYFSYDVKMKEKGDIPEGYSVSREKKERFSLILESASTNQTSMYLCASSPRLVDTQYFGPGTRLTVL.

The chain couples TRBV3-1 (or the pseudogene TRBV3-2) to TRBJ1-1; no clear D gene. CDR3 length equals 14 residues. Germline V CDR1 and CDR2: LGHDT, YNNKEL (reference sequence). Trimming took 3 bases from V and 1 from J, leaving 9 bases between them. Here the CDR3 DNA reads TGTGCCAGCAGCCAGAACCACGGGAACACTGAAGCTTTCTTT. Residues: CASSQNHGNTEAFF.

For the CDR3, the DNA is TGCGCCAGCAGCTTTGGGGGGACAGGGCACTCCTACGAGCAGTACTTC. This codes for CASSFGGTGHSYEQYF. The chain employs TRBV5-1 and TRBJ2-7; 9 bases agree with TRBD1. This CDR3 has 16 residues. V shed 2 bases, J shed 0 bases, and the junction held 6 bases outside the gene matches. The V gene's germline CDR1 is SGHRS and CDR2 YFSETQ.

This chain links TRBV5-1 with TRBJ2-7; TRBD1 matches 9 bases. After removal of 4 bases from V and 3 bases from J, the junction contained 5 bases not matched to a gene. Germline CDR1 reads SGHRS; CDR2 reads YFSETQ. There are 14 residues in the CDR3. The CDR3 region has the DNA TGCGCCAGCAGCACTGCGACAGGGGGCTACGAGCAGTACTTC. It codes for CASSTATGGYEQYF.

This rearrangement joins TRBV11-2 to TRBJ2-1; 7 bases align to TRBD1. The CDR3 totals 15 residues. V shed 5 bases, J shed 0 bases, and the junction held 4 bases outside the gene matches. Per the germline V gene, CDR1 is SGHAT and CDR2 is FQNNGV. CDR3 sequence: CASSNRGSSYNEQFF. In DNA form, the CDR3 reads TGTGCCAGCAGCAACAGGGGCAGCTCCTACAATGAGCAGTTCTTC.

The rearrangement joins TRBV2 to TRBJ1-2; 10 positions match TRBD1. The CDR3 loop spans 13 amino acids. V was pared by 7 bases and J by 4 bases, with 3 bases of the junction left unmatched. Germline-derived CDR1 and CDR2 are SNHLY and FYNNEI. The CDR3 bases are TGTGCCAGCATAGGACAGGGGGGCTATGGCTACACCTTC. It yields the protein CASIGQGGYGYTF.

CDR3 DNA sequence: TGTGCCAGCGAGCGGATCAACTATGGCTACACCTTC. Translating it yields CASERINYGYTF. V is TRBV28 and J is TRBJ1-2; no firm D call. CDR1 and CDR2 from the germline V gene are MDHEN and SYDVKM. CDR3 length equals 12 residues. Between the trimmed V and J ends, which lost 8 bases and 2 bases, there was a span of 9 bases.

This sequence joins TRBV28 and TRBJ2-7; TRBD1 matches 8 bases. The CDR3 consists of 15 residues. V trimming: 6 bases; J trimming: 1 base; junction bases outside the gene matches: 8. Germline V gene lookup returns CDR1 MDHEN and CDR2 SYDVKM. The CDR3 DNA reads TGTGCCAGCAGCTCTCAGGGGGCCCAATCCTACGAGCAGTACTTC. This sequence encodes CASSSQGAQSYEQYF. Together with reference TRBV28 and TRBJ2-7, the CDR3 gives the full variable domain: DVKVTQSSRYLVKRTGEKVFLECVQDMDHENMFWYRQDPGLGLRLIYFSYDVKMKEKGDIPEGYSVSREKKERFSLILESASTNQTSMYLCASSSQGAQSYEQYFGPGTRLTVT.

The chain carries TRBV2 and TRBJ1-6; tentative D call: TRBD1 (5 bases). The CDR3 spans 13 residues. The V gene's germline CDR1 is SNHLY and CDR2 FYNNEI. The ends were cut back, 6 bases at V and 6 bases at J, with 9 bases in the middle. Here the CDR3 DNA reads TGTGCCAGCAGAGACAGTCGTAATTCACCCCTCCACTTT. Its protein is CASRDSRNSPLHF.

The CDR3 loop is CASSYPGGLNTEAFF. The DNA for the CDR3 is TGTGCCAGCAGCTATCCAGGTGGTTTGAACACTGAAGCTTTCTTT. This rearrangement joins TRBV7-9 to TRBJ1-1, with unresolved D. The CDR3 sequence is 15 residues long. Trimming stripped 4 bases from V and 0 bases from J, with 12 bases between. Germline-derived CDR1 and CDR2 are SEHNR and FQNEAQ (reference sequence). The whole variable domain, filled in from reference TRBV7-9 and TRBJ1-1, reads DTGVSQNPRHKITKRGQNVTFRCDPISEHNRLYWYRQTLGQGPEFLTYFQNEAQLEKSRLLSDRFSAERPKGSFSTLEIQRTEQGDSAMYLCASSYPGGLNTEAFFGQGTRLTVV.

The gene calls are TRBV6-5 and TRBJ2-2; D possibly corresponds to TRBD1 (5 bases). Between the trimmed V and J ends, which lost 8 bases and 4 bases, there was a span of 14 bases. CDR3 length equals 14 residues. Germline CDR1 and CDR2: MNHEY and SVGAGI. In DNA, the CDR3 is TGTGCCAGCGAGGCACAGGTGTTCACCGGGGAGCTGTTTTTT. Translating gives CASEAQVFTGELFF.

The rearrangement joins TRBV6-5 to TRBJ1-1; tentative D call: TRBD1 (5 bases). This CDR3 is 13 amino acids long. Germline CDR1 and CDR2: MNHEY and SVGAGI. Trimming left V 6 bases short and J 7 bases short, with 15 bases between. The CDR3, as DNA: TGTGCCAGCAGACGGGACTCGGGGGTTGAAGCTTTCTTT. Its protein product is CASRRDSGVEAFF.

The CDR3 loop reads CASSVPGGSDTQYF. In nucleotides, the CDR3 is TGTGCCAGCAGCGTGCCAGGGGGTTCAGATACGCAGTATTTT. The genes are TRBV9 and TRBJ2-3; 7 bases fit TRBD1. The V segment lost 2 bases and the J segment 4 bases; nucleotides outside the gene matches: 4. CDR3 length: 14 amino acids. Germline V gene sequence: CDR1 SGDLS, CDR2 YYNGEE.